Listed below are T cell receptor beta chains from one sample, sequenced in a study of T-cell reconstitution after alpha-beta-depleted transplantation in children. From the PCR reads, TCRdb called clonotypes with MiXCR, one entry per CDR3 protein. The sample holds approximately 270,000 distinct CDR3 sequences, approximately 9.6% seen once. Material: PBMCs from the stem cell graft donor, obtained from the stem cell graft. Receptor source: a human donor who donated a stem cell graft to a child with SCID. Each CDR3 is given with its conserved first and last residue. The D gene is left open where the match is weak. Rows may omit the clone size; those that give it use once, few, many or a size class.

CDR3 length,clone size,D gene,J gene,V gene,CDR3 DNA,CDR3 protein
15,many,TRBD2,TRBJ2-3,TRBV5-1,TGCGCCAGCGCCGGGGGGGGTGCTAGCACAGATACGCAGTATTTT,CASAGGGASTDTQYF
15,many,.,TRBJ2-1,TRBV5-1,TGCGCCAGCAGCCGAGGAGGAGCATCCTACAATGAGCAGTTCTTC,CASSRGGASYNEQFF
13,.,.,TRBJ2-7,TRBV20-1,TGCAGTGCTTACCGGGACAATACTTACGAGCAGTACTTC,CSAYRDNTYEQYF
11,.,.,TRBJ2-3,TRBV20-1,TGCAGTGCTTTTAAAACAGATACGCAGTATTTT,CSAFKTDTQYF
15,few,.,TRBJ2-2,TRBV5-8,TGTGCCAGCAGCTTGTTGGGTCAGGGGACCGGGGAGCTGTTTTTT,CASSLLGQGTGELFF
15,few,.,TRBJ2-3,TRBV25-1,TGTGCCAGCAGCGCCGTGTGGCCTAGCACAGATACGCAGTATTTT,CASSAVWPSTDTQYF
16,.,.,TRBJ2-5,TRBV19,TGTGCCAGTAGTTCCTGGAGGGGGCGCGATCGAGAGACCCAGTACTTC,CASSSWRGRDRETQYF
17,many,TRBD2,TRBJ2-1,TRBV14,TGTGCCAGCAGCAAAGGAATTAGCGGGGGATCCTACAATGAGCAGTTCTTC,CASSKGISGGSYNEQFF
14,many,.,TRBJ1-3,TRBV12-3/TRBV12-4,TGTGCCAGCACTTGGGGCAGATCTGGAAACACCATATATTTT,CASTWGRSGNTIYF
16,few,TRBD2,TRBJ2-5,TRBV5-4,TGTGCCAGCAGTCCTCTAGCGGGGGGGCTCCAAGAGACCCAGTACTTC,CASSPLAGGLQETQYF
16,many,.,TRBJ1-3,TRBV5-1,TGCGCCAGCAGGACACATTTGTCCCCCTCTGGAAACACCATATATTTT,CASRTHLSPSGNTIYF
14,few,TRBD1,TRBJ1-3,TRBV12-3/TRBV12-4,TGTGCCAGCAGTTTAACAGGGGCTGGAAACACCATATATTTT,CASSLTGAGNTIYF
15,.,.,TRBJ1-6,TRBV5-1,TGCGCCAGCAGCTTGGCCGCTACGGATAATTCACCCCTCCACTTT,CASSLAATDNSPLHF
14,few,.,TRBJ1-1,TRBV5-1,TGCGCCAGCAGCTTGGAGAGGGGGACCACTGAAGCTTTCTTT,CASSLERGTTEAFF
14,few,.,TRBJ1-1,TRBV3-1,TGTGCCAGCAGCCAATTTAACTCGGGGGCGGAAGCTTTCTTT,CASSQFNSGAEAFF
12,few,.,TRBJ1-1,TRBV12-3/TRBV12-4,TGTGCCAGCAGTTTCACCTACACTGAAGCTTTCTTT,CASSFTYTEAFF
16,few,TRBD2,TRBJ2-3,TRBV3-1,TGTGCCAGCAGCCAAGTCGGGGGGTCTAGCACAGATACGCAGTATTTT,CASSQVGGSSTDTQYF
16,few,.,TRBJ1-6,TRBV4-1,TGCGCCAGCAGCCAAGTGGAAAGAGAATATAATTCACCCCTCCACTTT,CASSQVEREYNSPLHF
11,.,.,TRBJ2-7,TRBV24-1,TGTGCCACCAGCGACAGCTACGAGCAGTACTTC,CATSDSYEQYF
16,many,.,TRBJ2-1,TRBV7-6,TGTGCCAGCAGCTTAGGCCAGTCTCTCTCCTACAATGAGCAGTTCTTC,CASSLGQSLSYNEQFF
16,.,.,TRBJ1-2,TRBV29-1,TGCAGCGTTGATCTGAAAAGGGACCGGGCTAACTATGGCTACACCTTC,CSVDLKRDRANYGYTF
16,.,TRBD1,TRBJ2-7,TRBV18,TGTGCCAGCTCACCCCAAACAGGGGGGAGGTACTACGAGCAGTACTTC,CASSPQTGGRYYEQYF
16,few,TRBD1,TRBJ1-6,TRBV12-3/TRBV12-4,TGTGCCAGCAGTTTTACAGGGGGAACCTATAATTCACCCCTCCACTTT,CASSFTGGTYNSPLHF
14,many,.,TRBJ2-7,TRBV10-3,TGTGCCATCAGTGAGTCAAAGCTGGGGTCAGAGGAGTACTTC,CAISESKLGSEEYF
13,many,.,TRBJ1-1,TRBV5-1,TGCGCCAGCAGCTTGGACGGGGACACTGAAGCTTTCTTT,CASSLDGDTEAFF